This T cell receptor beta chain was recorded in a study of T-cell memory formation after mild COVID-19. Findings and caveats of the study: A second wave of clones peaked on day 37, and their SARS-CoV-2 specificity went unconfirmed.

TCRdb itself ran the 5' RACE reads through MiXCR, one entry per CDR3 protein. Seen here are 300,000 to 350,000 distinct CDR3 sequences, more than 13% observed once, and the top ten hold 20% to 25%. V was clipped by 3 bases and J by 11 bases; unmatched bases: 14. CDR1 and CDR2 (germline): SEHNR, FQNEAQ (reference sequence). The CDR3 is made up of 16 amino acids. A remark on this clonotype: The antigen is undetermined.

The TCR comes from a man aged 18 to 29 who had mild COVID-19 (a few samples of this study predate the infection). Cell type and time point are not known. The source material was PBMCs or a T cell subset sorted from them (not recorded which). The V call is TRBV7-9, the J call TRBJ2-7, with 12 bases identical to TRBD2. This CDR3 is CASSFYGLAGPEEKYV. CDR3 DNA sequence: TGTGCCAGCAGCTTCTATGGACTAGCGGGGCCCGAAGAGAAGTACGTC.